This T cell receptor beta chain was documented in a study of memory CD4+ T cells and cytomegalovirus serostatus. Study context: Of the healthy Belgian adults, 9 were CMV seropositive and about 24 seronegative.

About this clone: The target antigen is unknown.

Germline CDR1 is SGHAT and CDR2 is FQNNGV. Trimming pared 5 bases from V and 2 bases from J, leaving 8 bases between. The CDR3 is 13 amino acids. The table came from immunoSEQ multiplex PCR; TCRdb's copy has only in-frame clones and leaves some out. The sample shows 35,000 to 50,000 clones, 75% to 85% of them seen only once. Study-wide points: A US-trained random forest predicted CMV serostatus with median AUC around 0.92.

The sort gate was single viable CD3+CD4+CD8-CD45RO+ cells for memory CD4+ T cells. Serostatus was set by detecting CMV pp150, pp28, p38, p52 IgG. CD4+ T cells were isolated by positive magnetic selection. The gene calls are TRBV11-2 and TRBJ2-3; D unresolved. Source material: memory CD4+ T cells from blood. The receptor was isolated from an adult in good health and CMV-seronegative. In DNA, the CDR3 is TGTGCCAGCAGCCCTCGTCCCACAGATACGCAGTATTTT. This sequence encodes CASSPRPTDTQYF. Full variable domain (missing parts from reference TRBV11-2 and TRBJ2-3): EAGVAQSPRYKIIEKRQSVAFWCNPISGHATLYWYQQILGQGPKLLIQFQNNGVVDDSQLPKDRFSAERLKGVDSTLKIQPAKLEDSAVYLCASSPRPTDTQYFGPGTRLTVL.